This passage covers 24 T cell receptor beta chains from one sample sequenced in a study of tumor-infiltrating lymphocytes in glioblastoma multiforme. TCRB libraries came from RNA via three nested multiplex PCR rounds. TCRdb passed the multiplex PCR reads through MiXCR, listing each CDR3 protein once. The top ten clones hold around 29% of a sample with 13,000 or so distinct CDR3 sequences, roughly 68% of them seen once. Specimen: brain tumor tissue. These receptors were collected from a male donor with glioblastoma.

This clonotype occurred many times. CDR3 protein: CASSLAGSTDTQYF. The CDR3 DNA is TGTGCCAGCAGTTTAGCCGGGAGCACAGATACGCAGTATTTT. V is TRBV28 and J is TRBJ2-3; the D is unclear. CDR3 length equals 14 residues. The V end was cut by 2 bases, the J end by 0 bases, with 6 bases between. Germline-derived CDR1 and CDR2 are MDHEN and SYDVKM. The full variable domain, rest sourced from reference TRBV28 and TRBJ2-3, is DVKVTQSSRYLVKRTGEKVFLECVQDMDHENMFWYRQDPGLGLRLIYFSYDVKMKEKGDIPEGYSVSREKKERFSLILESASTNQTSMYLCASSLAGSTDTQYFGPGTRLTVL.

Points on this clonotype: The junction shows a germline mismatch at one end, possibly a read error. V usage is TRBV20-1 and J usage is TRBJ2-5; D may be TRBD1 or TRBD2 (6 bases each). The CDR3 has 15 amino acids. CDR1 is DFQATT, CDR2 SNEGSKA, per germline (reference sequence). The CDR3 DNA reads TGCAGTGCTAGAGTGAGGGGGGCCGGTGTAGAGACTCAGTACTTC. As protein: CSARVRGAGVETQYF.

This clonotype came up once. This chain joins TRBV6-6 and TRBJ2-1; TRBD1 matches at 8 bases. Germline CDR1 is MNHNY and CDR2 is SVGAGI (reference sequence). This CDR3 contains 13 residues. The V and J ends lost 11 bases and 9 bases, in that order; junction bases with no gene match: 12. As DNA, the CDR3 is TGTGCCGGATCGGACAGGGTGGGGTCTGAGCAGTTCTTC. It is translated as CAGSDRVGSEQFF.

This clonotype was detected ten times or more. The chain joins TRBV11-3 to TRBJ1-4, with D possibly called TRBD1 or TRBD2 (5 bases each). Gene TRBJ2-2 matches the end of the DNA better, so the J call may be wrong. This CDR3 is 15 amino acids long. The germline V gene encodes CDR1 SGHNT and CDR2 YENEEA. CDR3 loop: CASSRRGAQAGELFF. The CDR3 region has the DNA TGTGCCAGCAGCCGTAGAGGGGCCCAGGCCGGGGAGCTGTTTTTT.

The CDR3 sequence: CASSHSVRNTGELFF. The CDR3 DNA reads TGTGCCAGCAGCCACAGCGTGAGAAACACCGGGGAGCTGTTTTTT. The chain links TRBV11-3 to TRBJ2-2, with unresolved D. The CDR3 covers 15 residues. Trimming stripped 5 bases from V and 2 bases from J, with 12 bases between. Germline V gene sequence: CDR1 SGHNT, CDR2 YENEEA.

Comment on this clonotype: At one boundary the junction diverges from the germline segment, which might be a read error. The rearrangement uses TRBV10-2 and TRBJ1-4; D ambiguous. CDR1 and CDR2 (germline): WSHSY, SAAADI. CDR3 length: 14 residues. CDR3 coding DNA: TGCGCCAGCACTTTTAGCGGGTTCGGAGATGGACTGGCTTTT. This sequence encodes CASTFSGFGDGLAF.

To note about this clonotype: The CDR3 ends on some other residue instead of the conserved phenylalanine or tryptophan, so this is likely a read error. The DNA is omitted, as the CDR3 cannot be located on it reliably, and the CDR3 follows TCRdb's listing. CDR3 residues: CASSFQGAWTDTQYS. This chain joins TRBV11-2 and TRBJ2-3; the table assigns TRBD1, which was not confirmed against the DNA. Germline values: CDR1 SGHAT, CDR2 FQNNGV. Ends included, the CDR3 has 15 residues.

V is TRBV6-1 and J is TRBJ1-6; 8 positions match TRBD1. V shed 5 bases, J shed 9 bases, and the junction held 6 bases outside the gene matches. Germline V CDR1 and CDR2: MNHNS, SASEGT. The CDR3 loop spans 14 amino acids. The CDR3 region is CASSMTGESSPLHF. The CDR3 DNA reads TGTGCCAGCAGTATGACAGGGGAAAGTTCACCCCTCCACTTT.

A word on this clonotype: The junction differs from germline at one of its ends, possibly a read error. The chain combines TRBV6-1 with TRBJ1-6, with TRBD1 identical over 8 bases. The CDR3 runs to 14 residues. Germline CDR1 MNHNS, CDR2 SASEGT. In DNA, the CDR3 is TGTGCCAGCAGTGCGACAGGGGAAAGTTCAGCCCTCCATTTT. This gives the protein CASSATGESSALHF.

This clonotype is classed as medium-sized. The chain recombines TRBV12-3 or TRBV12-4 with TRBJ2-7; tentatively, D is TRBD2 (5 bases). CDR3 length: 13 amino acids. V was pared by 5 bases and J by 3 bases, with 11 bases between. The DNA of the CDR3 is TGTGCCAGCAGTACACGCACTAGCTACGAGCAGTACTTC. Translating gives CASSTRTSYEQYF.

As for this clonotype: The junction departs from germline at one end; a sequencing error may be responsible. V and J are TRBV20-1 and TRBJ2-1, with TRBD1 matching over 7 bases. Germline CDR1 is DFQATT and CDR2 is SNEGSKA (reference sequence). The length of the CDR3 is 13 residues. The CDR3 reads CNDPGQTYNKQFF. The CDR3 nucleotides read TGCAATGACCCGGGACAGACATACAATAAGCAGTTCTTC.

The CDR3 loop is CASSRPGQAYEQYF. CDR3 bases: TGTGCCAGTAGTAGACCGGGACAGGCCTACGAGCAGTACTTC. This chain connects TRBV19 to TRBJ2-7; TRBD1 aligns across 8 bases. From germline, CDR1 is LNHDA and CDR2 SQIVND (reference sequence). CDR3 length: 14 residues. Losses at the gene ends were 4 bases for V and 2 bases for J; bases not matched to a gene: 4.

The gene calls are TRBV5-4 and TRBJ1-2; no firm D call. V dropped 0 bases and J dropped 10 bases, with 25 bases sitting between them. CDR1 SGHNT and CDR2 YYREEE come from the germline V gene (reference sequence). This CDR3 is built from 17 residues. CDR3 DNA sequence: TGTGCCAGCAGCTTGGATTCATGGAGAGCCCTAACTATGGTCTACACCTTC. It yields the protein CASSLDSWRALTMVYTF.

On this clonotype: The missing conserved phenylalanine or tryptophan at the end of this CDR3 makes a read error likely. The chain is built from TRBV11-2 and TRBJ2-1; D possibly corresponds to TRBD1 (6 bases). The CDR3 has 13 amino acids. Looked up from germline, CDR1 is SGHAT and CDR2 is FQNNGV. This chain's CDR3 is CACSLDRGKEQFV. The CDR3 DNA sequence: TGTGCCTGCAGCTTAGATAGGGGGAAGGAGCAGTTCGTC.

As concerns this clonotype: Its ends do not fully match the called genes, so a read error is possible. This chain links TRBV20-1 with TRBJ2-7; D uncertain. This CDR3 has 14 amino acids. Germline V gene sequence: CDR1 DFQATT, CDR2 SNEGSKA (reference sequence). CDR3 loop: CSASHDGISYERYF. For the CDR3, the DNA is TGCAGTGCCTCTCATGACGGCATCTCCTACGAGCGGTACTTC.

As for this clonotype: Because it lacks the conserved phenylalanine or tryptophan at the end, this CDR3 is likely a read error. In DNA, the CDR3 is TGCGACGGCAGTGAGACGACGAGTACTGAAGCTTTCTAT. Translated, it gives CDGSETTSTEAFY. J is TRBJ1-1 and V is TRBV10-1, with D uncertain. The germline V gene has CDR1 WNHNN and CDR2 SYGVQD (reference sequence). The CDR3 sequence is 13 residues long.

This clonotype was seen ten or more times. The chain has TRBV12-5 and TRBJ2-3; TRBD1 matches 7 bases. V was clipped by 5 bases and J by 6 bases; unmatched bases: 2. In germline, CDR1 is LGHNT, CDR2 FRNRAP. The CDR3 is 12 residues long. The CDR3 DNA reads TGTGCTAGTGGTCAACAGGGGGATACGCAGTATTTT. Residues: CASGQQGDTQYF.

The chain couples TRBV2 to TRBJ2-3; D remains ambiguous. The length of the CDR3 is 17 residues. Germline loops: CDR1 SNHLY, CDR2 FYNNEI. V dropped 0 bases and J dropped 0 bases, with 13 bases sitting between them. CDR3 in DNA: TGTGCCAGCAGTGAAGCGCTACGCCTCCTTAGCACAGATACGCAGTATTTT. It specifies CASSEALRLLSTDTQYF. The full variable domain, with the rest looked up from reference TRBV2 and TRBJ2-3, is EPEVTQTPSHQVTQMGQEVILRCVPISNHLYFYWYRQILGQKVEFLVSFYNNEISEKSEIFDDQFSVERPDGSNFTLKIRSTKLEDSAMYFCASSEALRLLSTDTQYFGPGTRLTVL.

Comment on this clonotype: In this CDR3 the conserved last residue, phenylalanine or tryptophan, is missing, so a read error is likely. The CDR3 spells CRARDEAGLYEQFL. CDR3 sequence (DNA): TGTAGAGCTAGAGATGAGGCAGGGCTGTATGAGCAGTTCCTC. The J gene is TRBJ2-1, the V gene TRBV20-1; D perhaps matches TRBD1 (5 bases). CDR3 length: 14 residues. Germline CDR1 and CDR2: DFQATT and SNEGSKA (reference sequence).

Comments on this clonotype: One junction end does not reproduce the germline sequence, and a read error may be involved. The chain links TRBV11-2 to TRBJ2-2; TRBD2 is a possible D gene (6 bases). The V gene's germline CDR1 is SGHAT and CDR2 FQNNGV. This CDR3 has 16 amino acids. The CDR3 region is CASSFRRGAGTGDLFF. The CDR3 DNA reads TGTGCCAGCAGCTTCCGGCGAGGGGCGGGAACCGGGGATCTGTTTTTT.

V is TRBV6-1 and J is TRBJ1-5; D is uncertain. Per the germline V gene, CDR1 is MNHNS and CDR2 is SASEGT. The germline V and J ends were trimmed by 3 bases and 5 bases, with 5 bases remaining between them. The CDR3 sequence is 12 residues long. The CDR3 nucleotides are TGTGCCAGCAGTGACCGCTATCAGCCCCAGCATTTT. Its protein is CASSDRYQPQHF.

Note on this clonotype: One junction end does not reproduce the germline sequence, and a read error may be involved. This sequence joins TRBV29-1 and TRBJ2-7; TRBD2 matches at 7 bases. The CDR3 totals 13 residues. Per germline, CDR1 SQVTM and CDR2 ANQGSEA. This CDR3 is CSVASGSSYQQYF. Written as DNA, the CDR3 is TGCAGCGTAGCTAGCGGTAGCTCCTACCAGCAGTACTTC.

Points on this clonotype: Likely a read error: the CDR3 ends without its conserved phenylalanine or tryptophan. The V call is TRBV6-5, the J call TRBJ2-7; no reliable D call. Looked up from germline, CDR1 is MNHEY and CDR2 is SVGAGI. The CDR3 is 14 amino acids. Here the CDR3 reads CASSYLGWSREQYI. CDR3 nucleotides: TGCGCCAGCAGTTACTTGGGATGGTCGCGCGAGCAGTACATC.

This chain uses TRBV20-1 with TRBJ2-5, with D perhaps matching TRBD1 or TRBD2 (6 bases each). Per germline, CDR1 DFQATT and CDR2 SNEGSKA (reference sequence). There are 13 residues in the CDR3. Trimming took 5 bases from V and 2 from J, leaving 12 bases between them. Here the CDR3 reads CSAFQGTQETQYF. The CDR3 DNA follows: TGCAGTGCTTTTCAGGGGACTCAAGAGACCCAGTACTTC.